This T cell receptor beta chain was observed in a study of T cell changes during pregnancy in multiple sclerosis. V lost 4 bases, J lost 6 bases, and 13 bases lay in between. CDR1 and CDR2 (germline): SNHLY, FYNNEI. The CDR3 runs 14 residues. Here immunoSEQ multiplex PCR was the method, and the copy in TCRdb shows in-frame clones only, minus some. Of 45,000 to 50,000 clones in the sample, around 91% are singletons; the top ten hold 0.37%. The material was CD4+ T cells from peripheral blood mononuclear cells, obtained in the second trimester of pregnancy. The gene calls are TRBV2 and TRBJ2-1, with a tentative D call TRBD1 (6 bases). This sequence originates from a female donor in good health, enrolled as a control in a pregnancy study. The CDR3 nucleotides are TGTGCCAGCAGTGCGGTAACAGGGATCAATGAGCAGTTCTTC. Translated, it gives CASSAVTGINEQFF.